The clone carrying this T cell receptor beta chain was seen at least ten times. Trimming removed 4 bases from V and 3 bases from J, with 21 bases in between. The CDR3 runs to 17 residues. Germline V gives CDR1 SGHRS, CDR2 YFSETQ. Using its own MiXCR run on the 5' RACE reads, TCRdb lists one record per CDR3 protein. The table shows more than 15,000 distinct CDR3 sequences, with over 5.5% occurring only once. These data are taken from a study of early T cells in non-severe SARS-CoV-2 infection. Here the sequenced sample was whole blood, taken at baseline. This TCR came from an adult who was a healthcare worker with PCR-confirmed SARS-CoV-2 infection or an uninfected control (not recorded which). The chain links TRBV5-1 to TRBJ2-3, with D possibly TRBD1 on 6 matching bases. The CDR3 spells CASSEGPRQGMTDTQYF. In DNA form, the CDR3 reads TGCGCCAGCAGCGAAGGCCCGCGCCAGGGGATGACAGATACGCAGTATTTT.